This note documents a single TCR beta chain sequence. Its target is not known. Libraries were prepared by immunoSEQ multiplex PCR; TCRdb keeps only in-frame clonotypes and omits some of them. This sample has about 100,000 clones, with roughly 91% found just once. CDR3 length: 12 amino acids. CDR1 is MNHEY and CDR2 is SVGAGI in the germline V gene. The germline V and J ends were trimmed by 5 bases and 18 bases, with 17 bases remaining between them. This sample was included in a study of T cell responses to AZD1222 COVID-19 vaccine. Findings and caveats of the study: Baseline serostatus was positive in only six AZD1222 recipients.

The sequence derives from an adult in good health. This rearrangement joins TRBV6-5 to TRBJ2-6; D may match TRBD1 or TRBD2 (5 bases each). The sequencing here drew on peripheral blood, taken on day 0 of AZD1222 vaccination. The CDR3 loop reads CASSRDRFVPTF. The CDR3 bases are TGTGCCAGCAGTCGGGACCGTTTCGTGCCGACTTTC.